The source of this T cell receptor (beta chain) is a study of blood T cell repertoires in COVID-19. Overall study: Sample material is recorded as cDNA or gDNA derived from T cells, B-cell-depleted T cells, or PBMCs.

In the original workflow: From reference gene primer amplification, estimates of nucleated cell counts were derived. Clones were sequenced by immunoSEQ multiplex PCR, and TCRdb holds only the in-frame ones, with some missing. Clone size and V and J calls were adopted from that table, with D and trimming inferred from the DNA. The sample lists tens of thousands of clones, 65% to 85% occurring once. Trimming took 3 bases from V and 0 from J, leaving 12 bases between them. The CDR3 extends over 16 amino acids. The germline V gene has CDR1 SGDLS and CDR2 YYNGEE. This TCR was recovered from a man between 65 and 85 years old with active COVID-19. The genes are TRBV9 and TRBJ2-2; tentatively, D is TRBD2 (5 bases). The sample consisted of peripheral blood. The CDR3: CASSEVRTPNTGELFF. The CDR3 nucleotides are TGTGCCAGCAGCGAGGTCAGGACTCCGAACACCGGGGAGCTGTTTTTT.